These 9 T cell receptor beta chains originate from one sample sequenced in a study of blood T cell repertoires in COVID-19. Repertoires were generated with immunoSEQ multiplex PCR, while TCRdb's copy carries only in-frame clones and drops some. Counted here are around 150,000 clones, approximately 90% occurring once; the ten biggest clones make up about 2.3%. Sequencing input: peripheral blood. These receptors came from a man aged 18 to 29 with acute or convalescent COVID-19.

This clone was detected once. The junction shows a germline mismatch at one end, possibly a read error. J is TRBJ1-1 and V is TRBV12-3 or TRBV12-4, with unresolved D. The CDR3 is made up of 11 amino acids. The CDR3 loop reads CASSSRGEPKF. The CDR3 coding sequence is TGTGCCAGCAGTTCTCGCGGGGAACCGAAATTT.

V gene TRBV12-5 combines with J gene TRBJ1-2; D not certain. V shed 1 base and J shed 5 bases, with 8 bases lying between them. The germline CDR1 and CDR2 sequences are LGHNT and FRNRAP. The CDR3 has 13 residues. CDR3 sequence reads: CASGLEAVYGYTF. CDR3 DNA: TGTGCTAGTGGTTTGGAGGCGGTTTATGGCTACACCTTC.

This rearrangement joins TRBV19 to TRBJ2-1; 8 positions agree with TRBD1. After removal of 4 bases from V and 8 bases from J, the junction contained 13 bases not matched to a gene. The germline gives CDR1 LNHDA, CDR2 SQIVND (reference sequence). The CDR3 totals 16 residues. The CDR3 DNA is TGTGCCAGTAGTAGGGTCCTGTCAGGGGGCCCCGATGAGCAGTTCTTC. Residues: CASSRVLSGGPDEQFF.

The chain joins TRBV29-1 to TRBJ2-5; 11 nucleotides line up with TRBD2. CDR3 length: 15 residues. The junction had 8 bases not matched to a gene; V was cut back by 6 bases and J by 2 bases. Germline CDR1 SQVTM, CDR2 ANQGSEA. CDR3 region: CSVLLAGGTQETQYF. CDR3 bases: TGCAGCGTGCTCCTAGCGGGGGGCACACAAGAGACCCAGTACTTC.

This clone was counted once. This chain links TRBV5-1 with TRBJ2-2; tentatively, D is TRBD2 (5 bases). Per the germline V gene, CDR1 is SGHRS and CDR2 is YFSETQ. The CDR3 loop spans 16 amino acids. Between the trimmed V and J ends, which lost 6 bases and 7 bases, there was a span of 22 bases. The CDR3 DNA is TGCGCCAGCATATCCACTAGTGGGTTGCCGAACGGGGAGCTGTTTTTT. It encodes CASISTSGLPNGELFF.

The chain employs TRBV6-4 and TRBJ1-6; 7 nucleotides match TRBD1. The CDR3 extends over 17 amino acids. After removal of 0 bases from V and 11 bases from J, the junction contained 13 bases not matched to a gene. The germline V gene encodes CDR1 MRHNA and CDR2 SNTAGT. CDR3 protein: CASSDSMAGAGGTPLHF. The CDR3 DNA reads TGTGCCAGCAGTGACTCAATGGCAGGGGCAGGGGGGACACCCCTCCACTTT.

This clone was seen more than once but under ten times. The V gene is TRBV20-1, the J gene TRBJ1-5, with 8 bases lining up with TRBD1. The CDR3 is made up of 15 amino acids. J gave up 2 bases and V 3 bases, and 6 bases lay outside the gene matches. Germline CDR1 DFQATT, CDR2 SNEGSKA (reference sequence). CDR3 sequence: CSASTGQGGNQPQHF. The DNA of the CDR3 is TGCAGTGCTAGTACCGGACAGGGCGGCAATCAGCCCCAGCATTTT.

This clone was seen just once. V gene TRBV6-5 combines with J gene TRBJ1-2; D may be TRBD1 (5 bases). Trimming cost V 8 bases and J 0 bases, with 16 bases left between them. Germline loops: CDR1 MNHEY, CDR2 SVGAGI. The CDR3 covers 15 residues. The CDR3 DNA sequence: TGTGCCAGCTCTATGGGGAGGGGAGCTAACTATGGCTACACCTTC. Its protein product is CASSMGRGANYGYTF.

This chain joins TRBV18 and TRBJ2-1; D is possibly TRBD1 (5 bases). The germline CDR1 and CDR2 sequences are KGHSH and LQKENI. The CDR3 has 14 residues. Between the trimmed V and J ends, which lost 2 bases and 7 bases, there was a span of 12 bases. The CDR3 DNA reads as TGTGCCAGCTCACCATTGACCGCAGGGAATGAGCAGTTCTTC. Protein product: CASSPLTAGNEQFF. The full variable domain, in which reference TRBV18 and TRBJ2-1 provide the parts outside the CDR3, is NAGVMQNPRHLVRRRGQEARLRCSPMKGHSHVYWYRQLPEEGLKFMVYLQKENIIDESGMPKERFSAEFPKEGPSILRIQQVVRGDSAAYFCASSPLTAGNEQFFGPGTRLTVL.